This T cell receptor (beta chain) was recovered during a study of T cell changes during pregnancy in multiple sclerosis. This CDR3 region has 15 residues. Looked up from germline, CDR1 is MNHEY and CDR2 is SMNVEV (reference sequence). The V gene end was trimmed by 5 bases and the J gene end by 4 bases; junction bases not matched to a gene: 10. TCRdb's copy holds only in-frame clones and misses some; the assay was immunoSEQ multiplex PCR. The sample shows around 21,000 clones, roughly nine tenths of them seen only once. The genes are TRBV27 and TRBJ2-7, with TRBD1 identical over 8 bases. The sequences come from CD8+ T cells from peripheral blood mononuclear cells, collected in the third trimester of pregnancy. The sequence was obtained from a female donor in good health, enrolled as a control in a pregnancy study. This chain's CDR3 is CASSPSGGGEYEQYF. The CDR3 DNA reads TGTGCCAGCAGTCCCTCAGGGGGCGGCGAATACGAGCAGTACTTC.